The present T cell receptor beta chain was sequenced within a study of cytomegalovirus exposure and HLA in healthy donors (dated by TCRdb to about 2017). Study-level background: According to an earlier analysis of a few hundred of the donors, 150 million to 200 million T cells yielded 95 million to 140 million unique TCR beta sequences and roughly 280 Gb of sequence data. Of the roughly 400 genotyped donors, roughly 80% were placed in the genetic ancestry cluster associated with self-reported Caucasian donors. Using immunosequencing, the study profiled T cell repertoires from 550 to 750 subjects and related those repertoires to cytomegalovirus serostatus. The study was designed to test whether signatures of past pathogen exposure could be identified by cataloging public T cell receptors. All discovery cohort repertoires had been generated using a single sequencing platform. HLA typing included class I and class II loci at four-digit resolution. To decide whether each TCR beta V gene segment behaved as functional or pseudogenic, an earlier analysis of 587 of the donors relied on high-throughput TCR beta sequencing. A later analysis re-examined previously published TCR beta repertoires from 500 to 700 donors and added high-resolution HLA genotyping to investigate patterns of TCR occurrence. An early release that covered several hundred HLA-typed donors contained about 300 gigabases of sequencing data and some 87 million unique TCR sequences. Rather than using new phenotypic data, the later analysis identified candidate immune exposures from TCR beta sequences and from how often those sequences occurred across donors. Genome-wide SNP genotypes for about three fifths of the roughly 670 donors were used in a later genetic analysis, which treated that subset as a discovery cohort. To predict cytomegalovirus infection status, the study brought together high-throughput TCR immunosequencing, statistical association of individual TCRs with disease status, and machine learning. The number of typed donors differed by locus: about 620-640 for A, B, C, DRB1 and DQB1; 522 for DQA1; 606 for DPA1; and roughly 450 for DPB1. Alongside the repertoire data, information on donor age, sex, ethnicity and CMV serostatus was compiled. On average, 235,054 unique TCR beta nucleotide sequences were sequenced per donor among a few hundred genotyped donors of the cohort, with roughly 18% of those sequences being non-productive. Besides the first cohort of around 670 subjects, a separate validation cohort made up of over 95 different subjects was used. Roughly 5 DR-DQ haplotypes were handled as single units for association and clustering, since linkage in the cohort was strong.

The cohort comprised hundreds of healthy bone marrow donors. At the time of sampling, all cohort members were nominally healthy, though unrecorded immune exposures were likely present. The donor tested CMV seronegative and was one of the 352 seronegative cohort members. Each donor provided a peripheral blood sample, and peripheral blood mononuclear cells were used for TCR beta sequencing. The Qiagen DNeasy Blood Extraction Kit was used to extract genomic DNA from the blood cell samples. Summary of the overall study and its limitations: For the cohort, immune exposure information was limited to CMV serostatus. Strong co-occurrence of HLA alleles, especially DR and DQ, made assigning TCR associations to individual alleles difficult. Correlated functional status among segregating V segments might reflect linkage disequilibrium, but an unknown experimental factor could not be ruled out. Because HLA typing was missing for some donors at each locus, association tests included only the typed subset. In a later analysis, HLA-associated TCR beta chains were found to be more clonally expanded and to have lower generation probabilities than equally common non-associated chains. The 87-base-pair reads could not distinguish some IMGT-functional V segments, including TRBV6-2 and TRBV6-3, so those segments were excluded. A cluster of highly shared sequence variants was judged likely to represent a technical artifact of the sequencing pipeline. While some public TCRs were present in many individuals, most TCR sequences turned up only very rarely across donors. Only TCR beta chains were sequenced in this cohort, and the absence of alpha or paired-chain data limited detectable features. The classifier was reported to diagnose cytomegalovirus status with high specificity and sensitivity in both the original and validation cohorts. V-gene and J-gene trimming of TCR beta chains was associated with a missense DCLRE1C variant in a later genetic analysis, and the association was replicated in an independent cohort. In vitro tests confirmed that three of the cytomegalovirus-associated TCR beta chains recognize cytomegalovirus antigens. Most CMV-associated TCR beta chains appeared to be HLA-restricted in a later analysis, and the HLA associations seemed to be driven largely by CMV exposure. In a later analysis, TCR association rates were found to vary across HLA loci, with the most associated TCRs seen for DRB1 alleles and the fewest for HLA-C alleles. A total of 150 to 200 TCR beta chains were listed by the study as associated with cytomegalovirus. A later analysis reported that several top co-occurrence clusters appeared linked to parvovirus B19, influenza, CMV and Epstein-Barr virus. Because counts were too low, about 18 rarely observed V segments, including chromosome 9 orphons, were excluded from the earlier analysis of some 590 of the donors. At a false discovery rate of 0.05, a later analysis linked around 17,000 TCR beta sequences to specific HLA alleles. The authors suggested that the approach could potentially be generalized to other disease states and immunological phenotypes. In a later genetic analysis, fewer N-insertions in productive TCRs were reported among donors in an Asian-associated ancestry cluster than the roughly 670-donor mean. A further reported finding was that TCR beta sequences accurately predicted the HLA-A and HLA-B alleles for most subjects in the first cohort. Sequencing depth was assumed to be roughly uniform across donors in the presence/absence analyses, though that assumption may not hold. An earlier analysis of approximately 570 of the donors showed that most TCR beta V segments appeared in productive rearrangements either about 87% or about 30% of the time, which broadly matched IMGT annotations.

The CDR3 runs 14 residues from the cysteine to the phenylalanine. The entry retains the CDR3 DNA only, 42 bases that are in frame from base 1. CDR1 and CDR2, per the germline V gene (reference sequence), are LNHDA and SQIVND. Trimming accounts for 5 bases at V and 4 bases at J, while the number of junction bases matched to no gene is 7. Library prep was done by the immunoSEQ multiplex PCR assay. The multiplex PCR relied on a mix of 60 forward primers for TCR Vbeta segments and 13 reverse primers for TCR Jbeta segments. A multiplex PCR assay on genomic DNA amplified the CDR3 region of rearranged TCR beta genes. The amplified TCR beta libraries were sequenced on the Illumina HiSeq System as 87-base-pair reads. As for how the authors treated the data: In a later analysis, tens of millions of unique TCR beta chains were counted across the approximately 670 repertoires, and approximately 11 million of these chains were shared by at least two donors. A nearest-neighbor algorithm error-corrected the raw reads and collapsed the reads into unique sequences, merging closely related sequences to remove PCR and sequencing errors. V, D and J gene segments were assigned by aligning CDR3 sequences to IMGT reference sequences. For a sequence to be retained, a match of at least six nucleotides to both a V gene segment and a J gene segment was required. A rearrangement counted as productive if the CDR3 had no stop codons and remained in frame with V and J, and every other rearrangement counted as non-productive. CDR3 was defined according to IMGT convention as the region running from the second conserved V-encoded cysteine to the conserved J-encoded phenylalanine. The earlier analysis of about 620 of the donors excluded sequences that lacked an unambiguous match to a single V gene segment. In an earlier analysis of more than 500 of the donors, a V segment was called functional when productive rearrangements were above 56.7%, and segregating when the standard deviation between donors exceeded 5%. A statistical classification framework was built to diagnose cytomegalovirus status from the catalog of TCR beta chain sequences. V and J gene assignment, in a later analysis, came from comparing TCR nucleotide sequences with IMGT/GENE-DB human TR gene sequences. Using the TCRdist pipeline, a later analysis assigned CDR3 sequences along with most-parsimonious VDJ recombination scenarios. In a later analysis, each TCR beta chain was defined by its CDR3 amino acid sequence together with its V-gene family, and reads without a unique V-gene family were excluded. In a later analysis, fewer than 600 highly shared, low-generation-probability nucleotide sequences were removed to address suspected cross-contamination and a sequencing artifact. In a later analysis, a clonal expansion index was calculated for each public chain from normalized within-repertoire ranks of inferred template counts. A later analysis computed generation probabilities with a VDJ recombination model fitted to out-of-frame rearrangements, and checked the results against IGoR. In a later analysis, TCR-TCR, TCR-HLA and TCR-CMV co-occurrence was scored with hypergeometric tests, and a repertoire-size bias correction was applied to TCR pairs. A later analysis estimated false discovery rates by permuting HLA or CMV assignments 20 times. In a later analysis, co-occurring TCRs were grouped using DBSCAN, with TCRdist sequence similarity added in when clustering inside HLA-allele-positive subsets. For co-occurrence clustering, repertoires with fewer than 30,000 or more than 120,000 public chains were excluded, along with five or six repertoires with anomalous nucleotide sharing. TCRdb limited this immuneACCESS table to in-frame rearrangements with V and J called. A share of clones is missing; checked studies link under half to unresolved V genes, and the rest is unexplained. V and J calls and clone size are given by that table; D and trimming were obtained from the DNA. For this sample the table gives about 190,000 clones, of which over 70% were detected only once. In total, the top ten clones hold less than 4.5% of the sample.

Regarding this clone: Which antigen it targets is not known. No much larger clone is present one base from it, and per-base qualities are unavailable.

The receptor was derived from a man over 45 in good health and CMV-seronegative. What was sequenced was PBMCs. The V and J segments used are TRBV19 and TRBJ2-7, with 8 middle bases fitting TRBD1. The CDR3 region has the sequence CASSWQGARYEQYF. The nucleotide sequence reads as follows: TGTGCCAGTAGTTGGCAGGGGGCGCGGTACGAGCAGTACTTC.